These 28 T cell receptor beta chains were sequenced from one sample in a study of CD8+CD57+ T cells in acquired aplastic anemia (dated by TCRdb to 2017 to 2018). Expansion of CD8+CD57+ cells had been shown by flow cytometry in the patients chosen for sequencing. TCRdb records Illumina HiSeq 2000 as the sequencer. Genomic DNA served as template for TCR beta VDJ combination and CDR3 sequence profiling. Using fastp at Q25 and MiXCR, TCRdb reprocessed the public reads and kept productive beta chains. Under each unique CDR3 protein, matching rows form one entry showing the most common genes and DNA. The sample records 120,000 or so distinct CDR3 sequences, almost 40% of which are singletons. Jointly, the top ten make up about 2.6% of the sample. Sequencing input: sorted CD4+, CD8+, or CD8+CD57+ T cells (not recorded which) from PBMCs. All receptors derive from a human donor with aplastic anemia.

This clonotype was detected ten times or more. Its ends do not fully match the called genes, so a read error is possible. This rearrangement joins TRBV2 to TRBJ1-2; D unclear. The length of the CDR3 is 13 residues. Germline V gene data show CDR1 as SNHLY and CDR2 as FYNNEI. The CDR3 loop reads CASREDTNYGYTF. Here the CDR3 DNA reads TGTGCCAGCAGGGAAGACACCAACTATGGCTACACCTTC.

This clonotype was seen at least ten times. The CDR3 here is CASSFTGGGLAFF. In DNA, the CDR3 is TGTGCCAGCAGTTTCACAGGGGGCGGGTTAGCTTTCTTT. This chain joins TRBV12-3 or TRBV12-4 and TRBJ1-1; 9 bases line up with TRBD1. V was pared by 3 bases and J by 10 bases, with 6 bases of the junction left unmatched. This CDR3 spans 13 amino acids.

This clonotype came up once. For the CDR3, the DNA is TGTGCTACAACAGGTGTAAGCTACGAGCAGTACTTC. Protein sequence: CATTGVSYEQYF. This rearrangement joins TRBV7-9 to TRBJ2-5; tentatively, D is TRBD1 (5 bases). The DNA end is more similar to TRBJ2-7, so the J call may be wrong. CDR3 length: 12 amino acids. From germline, CDR1 is SEHNR and CDR2 FQNEAQ (reference sequence).

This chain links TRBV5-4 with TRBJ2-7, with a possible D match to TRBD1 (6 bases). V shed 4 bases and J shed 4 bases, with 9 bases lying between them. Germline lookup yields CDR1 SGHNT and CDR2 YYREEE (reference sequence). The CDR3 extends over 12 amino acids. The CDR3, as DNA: TGTGCCAGCAGCGTGACAGGATACGAGCAGTACGTC. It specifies CASSVTGYEQYV.

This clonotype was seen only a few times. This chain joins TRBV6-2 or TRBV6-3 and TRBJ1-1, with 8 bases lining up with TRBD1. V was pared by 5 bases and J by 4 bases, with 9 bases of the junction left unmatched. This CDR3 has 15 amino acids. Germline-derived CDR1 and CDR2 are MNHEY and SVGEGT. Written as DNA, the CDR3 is TGTGCCAGCAGTCCTATCGACAGGGGAATCACTGAAGCTTTCTTT. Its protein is CASSPIDRGITEAFF.

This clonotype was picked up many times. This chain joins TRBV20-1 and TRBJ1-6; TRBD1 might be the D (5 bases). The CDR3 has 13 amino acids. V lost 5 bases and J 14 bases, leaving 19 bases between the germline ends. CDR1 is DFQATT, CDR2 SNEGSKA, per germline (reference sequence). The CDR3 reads CSAGGSVGRSLHF. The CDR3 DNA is TGCAGTGCTGGGGGTTCAGTCGGGAGGTCCCTCCACTTT.

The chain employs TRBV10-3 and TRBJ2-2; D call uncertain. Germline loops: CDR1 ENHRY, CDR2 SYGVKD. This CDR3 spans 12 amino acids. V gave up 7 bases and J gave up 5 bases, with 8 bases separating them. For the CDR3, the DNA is TGTGCCATCAACTGGGGAACCGGGGAGCTGTTTTTT. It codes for CAINWGTGELFF.

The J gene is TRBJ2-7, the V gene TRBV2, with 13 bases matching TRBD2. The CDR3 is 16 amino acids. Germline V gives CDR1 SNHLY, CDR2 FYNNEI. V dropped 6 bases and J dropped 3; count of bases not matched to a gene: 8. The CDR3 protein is CASRQTGTSGNYEQYF. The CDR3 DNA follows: TGTGCCAGCAGGCAAACCGGGACTAGCGGGAACTACGAGCAGTACTTC.

The chain's CDR3 is CASTGTAAYEQYF. The DNA of the CDR3 is TGTGCCAGTACCGGGACGGCTGCCTACGAGCAGTACTTC. The V and J genes are TRBV7-8 and TRBJ2-7; D possibly uses TRBD1 or TRBD2 (5 bases each). V gave up 9 bases and J gave up 2 bases, with 14 bases separating them. The CDR3 has 13 residues. The germline CDR1 and CDR2 sequences are SGHVS and FQNEAQ.

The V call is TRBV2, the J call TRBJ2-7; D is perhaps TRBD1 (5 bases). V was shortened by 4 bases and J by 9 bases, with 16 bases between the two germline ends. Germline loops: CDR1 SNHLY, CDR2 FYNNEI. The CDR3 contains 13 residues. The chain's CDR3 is CASSGLGDIVQYV. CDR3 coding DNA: TGTGCCAGCAGTGGTCTAGGGGATATAGTGCAGTACGTC.

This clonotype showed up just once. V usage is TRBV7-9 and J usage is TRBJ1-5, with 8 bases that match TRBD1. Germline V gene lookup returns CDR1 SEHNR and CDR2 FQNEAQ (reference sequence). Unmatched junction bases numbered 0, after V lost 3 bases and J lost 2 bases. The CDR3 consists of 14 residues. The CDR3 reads CASSLTGGNQPQHF. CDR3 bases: TGTGCCAGCAGCTTGACAGGGGGCAATCAGCCCCAGCATTTT.

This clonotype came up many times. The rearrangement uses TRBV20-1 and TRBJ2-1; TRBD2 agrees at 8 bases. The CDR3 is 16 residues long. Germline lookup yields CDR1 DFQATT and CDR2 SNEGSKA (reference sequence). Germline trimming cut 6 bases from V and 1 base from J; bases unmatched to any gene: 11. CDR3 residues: CSASREGRGSYNEQFF. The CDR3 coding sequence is TGCAGTGCCTCTCGGGAGGGGCGGGGATCCTACAATGAGCAGTTCTTC.

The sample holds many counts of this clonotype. CDR3 bases: TGTGCCAGCAGCTTAAGGGCAGCGGGGGGCTACAATGAGCAGTTCTTC. Its translation is CASSLRAAGGYNEQFF. The V gene is TRBV7-2, the J gene TRBJ2-1, with TRBD2 matching over 9 bases. The trim removed 2 bases at V and 3 bases at J, leaving 5 bases unmatched. The CDR3 is 16 residues long. Germline V gives CDR1 SGHTA, CDR2 FQGNSA.

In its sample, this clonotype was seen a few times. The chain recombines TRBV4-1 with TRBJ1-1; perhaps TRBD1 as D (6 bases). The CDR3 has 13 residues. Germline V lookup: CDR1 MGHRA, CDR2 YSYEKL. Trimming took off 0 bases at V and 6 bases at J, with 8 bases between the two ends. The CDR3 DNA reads TGCGCCAGCAGCCAAGAACAGGGCTCTGAAGCTTTCTTT. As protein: CASSQEQGSEAFF.

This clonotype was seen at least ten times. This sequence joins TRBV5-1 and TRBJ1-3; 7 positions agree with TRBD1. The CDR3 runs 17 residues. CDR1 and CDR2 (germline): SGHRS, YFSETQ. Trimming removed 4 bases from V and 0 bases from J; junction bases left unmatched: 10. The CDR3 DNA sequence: TGCGCCAGCAGCGCCGGGACAGCACAGTCCTCTGGAAACACCATATATTTT. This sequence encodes CASSAGTAQSSGNTIYF.

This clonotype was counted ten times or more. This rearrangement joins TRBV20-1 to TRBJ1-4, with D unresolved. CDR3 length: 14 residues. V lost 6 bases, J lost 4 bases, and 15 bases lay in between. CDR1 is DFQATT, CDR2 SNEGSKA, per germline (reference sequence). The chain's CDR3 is CSAPKKGNNEKLFF. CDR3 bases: TGCAGTGCCCCGAAGAAAGGCAATAATGAAAAACTGTTTTTT.

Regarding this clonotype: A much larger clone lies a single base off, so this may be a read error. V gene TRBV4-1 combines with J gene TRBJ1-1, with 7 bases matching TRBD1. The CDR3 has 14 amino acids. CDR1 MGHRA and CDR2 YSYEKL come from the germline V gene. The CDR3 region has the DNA TGCGCCAGCAGCCTTTTGGACAGGAACACTGAAGCTTCCTTT. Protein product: CASSLLDRNTEASF.

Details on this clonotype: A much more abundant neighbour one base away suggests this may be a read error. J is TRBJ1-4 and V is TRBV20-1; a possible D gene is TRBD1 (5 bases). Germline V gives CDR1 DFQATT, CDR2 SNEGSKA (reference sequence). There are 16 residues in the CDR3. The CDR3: CSASRGRARLNEKLSF. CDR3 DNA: TGCAGTGCTAGTAGAGGCAGGGCGAGACTTAATGAAAAACTGTCTTTT.

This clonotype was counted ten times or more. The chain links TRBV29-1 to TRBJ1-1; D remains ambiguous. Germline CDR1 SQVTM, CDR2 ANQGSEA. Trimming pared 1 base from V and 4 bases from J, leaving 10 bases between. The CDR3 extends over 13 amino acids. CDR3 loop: CSVEVGEGTEAFF. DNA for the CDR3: TGCAGCGTTGAAGTTGGGGAGGGCACTGAAGCTTTCTTT.

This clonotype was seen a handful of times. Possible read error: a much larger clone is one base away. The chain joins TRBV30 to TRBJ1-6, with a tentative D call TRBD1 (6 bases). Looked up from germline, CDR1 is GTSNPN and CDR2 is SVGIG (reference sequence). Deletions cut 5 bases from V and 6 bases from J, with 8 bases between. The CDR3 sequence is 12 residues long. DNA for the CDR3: TGTGCCTGGGGGGGCGGTAATTCACCCCTCCACTTT. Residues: CAWGGGNSPLHF.

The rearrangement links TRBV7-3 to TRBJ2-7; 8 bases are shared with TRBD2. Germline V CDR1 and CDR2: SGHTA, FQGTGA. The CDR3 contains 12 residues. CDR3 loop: CAAGGPSYEQYV. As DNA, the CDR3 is TGTGCTGCGGGGGGTCCTTCCTACGAGCAGTACGTC.

CDR3 DNA sequence: TGTGCCACCAGTGTCCGACCCCAGGGATGGAGCAATCAGCCCCAGCATTTT. Encoded protein: CATSVRPQGWSNQPQHF. V usage is TRBV24-1 and J usage is TRBJ1-5; TRBD1 might be the D (5 bases). Germline lookup yields CDR1 KGHDR and CDR2 SFDVKD. The ends were cut back, 5 bases at V and 1 base at J, with 17 bases in the middle. The CDR3 length is 17 residues.

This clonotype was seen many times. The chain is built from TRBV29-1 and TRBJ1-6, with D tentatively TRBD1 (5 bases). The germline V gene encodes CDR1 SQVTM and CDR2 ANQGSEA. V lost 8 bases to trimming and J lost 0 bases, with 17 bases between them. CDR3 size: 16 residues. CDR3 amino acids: CSWGWSGGSYNSPLHF. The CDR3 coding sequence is TGCAGCTGGGGGTGGAGCGGGGGCTCCTATAATTCACCCCTCCACTTT.

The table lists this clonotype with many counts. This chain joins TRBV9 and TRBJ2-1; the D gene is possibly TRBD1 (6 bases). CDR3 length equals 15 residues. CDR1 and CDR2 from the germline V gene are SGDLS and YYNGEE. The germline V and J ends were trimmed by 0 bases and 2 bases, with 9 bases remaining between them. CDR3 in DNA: TGTGCCAGCAGCGTAGCAGGGGCCCCCTACAATGAGCAGTTCTTC. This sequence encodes CASSVAGAPYNEQFF.

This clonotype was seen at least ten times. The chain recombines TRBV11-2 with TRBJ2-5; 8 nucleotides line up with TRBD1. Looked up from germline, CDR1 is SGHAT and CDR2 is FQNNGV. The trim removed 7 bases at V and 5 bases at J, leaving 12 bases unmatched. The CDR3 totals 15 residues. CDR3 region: CASTLDQGAWETQYF. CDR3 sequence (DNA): TGTGCCAGCACCCTTGATCAGGGGGCTTGGGAGACCCAGTACTTC.

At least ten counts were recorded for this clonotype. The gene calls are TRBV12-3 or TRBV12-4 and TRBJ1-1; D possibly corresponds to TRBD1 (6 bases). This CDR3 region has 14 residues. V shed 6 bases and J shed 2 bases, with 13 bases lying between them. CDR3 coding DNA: TGTGCCAGCAGGGCGGACAGCTCTAACACTGAAGCTTTCTTT. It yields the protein CASRADSSNTEAFF.

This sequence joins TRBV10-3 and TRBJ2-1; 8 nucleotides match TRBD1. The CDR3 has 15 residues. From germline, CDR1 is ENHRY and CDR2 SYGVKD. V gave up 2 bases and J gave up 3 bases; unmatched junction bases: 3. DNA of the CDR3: TGTGCCATCAGTGAGGAAGGACAGGGCTACAATGAGCAGTTCTTC. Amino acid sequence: CAISEEGQGYNEQFF.

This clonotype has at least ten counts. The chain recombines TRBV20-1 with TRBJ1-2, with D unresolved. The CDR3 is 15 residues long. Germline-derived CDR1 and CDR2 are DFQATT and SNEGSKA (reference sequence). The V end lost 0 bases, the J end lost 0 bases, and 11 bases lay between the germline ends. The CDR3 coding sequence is TGCAGTGCTAGAGAAACGGGTACAGCTAACTATGGCTACACCTTC. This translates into CSARETGTANYGYTF.